This TCR beta chain originates from a study of glioma-infiltrating T cells after dendritic cell vaccination (TCRdb year 2016). Study-level background: A cohort of roughly 15 glioblastoma patients from Phase I and II dendritic cell vaccination trials was included, of whom 9 were newly diagnosed and 6 had recurrent disease. Autologous tumor lysate-pulsed dendritic cell vaccination was administered to the patients between 2003 and 2012. The vaccine consisted of monocyte-derived dendritic cells cultured about 7 days with IL-4 and GM-CSF, then pulsed overnight with autologous tumor lysate. Each patient was given three intradermal dendritic cell vaccine injections, spaced two weeks apart, in the arm below the axilla. In glioblastoma patients vaccinated with dendritic cells, deep sequencing of TCR beta CDR3 regions served to measure tumor-infiltrating lymphocyte content and to compare repertoires between tumor and blood. Survival after dendritic cell vaccination was correlated with TCR sequencing metrics such as TIL content and the overlap between tumor and blood repertoires. Study-wide conclusions, independent of this receptor: The cohort was small and heterogeneous, with few patients having full blood and tumor sets and even fewer initial-recurrent tumor pairs. TCR clonality showed no direct relationship with survival, which suggests that a diverse polyclonal response may be important. The response model built on TCR overlap across three groups was characterized as speculative, with prospective validation still needed. After dendritic cell vaccination, a higher estimated pretreatment TIL content predicted longer time to progression and longer overall survival.

Comment on this clone: The target of this receptor is not known. The input lacks base qualities; no much larger clone sits a single base away.

CDR1 and CDR2, looked up from the germline V gene, are SGHRS and YFSETQ. The CDR3 has 15 amino acids, counting the end cysteine and phenylalanine. The kept DNA is CDR3 alone, 45 bases in frame from the first base. Compared with germline, V lacks 1 base and J lacks 9 bases; bases without a gene match: 7. The immunoSEQ assay amplified TCRB CDR3 regions from about 2 micrograms of genomic DNA, or from all available DNA when less than that amount was available. For multiplex PCR, 60 forward primers for TCR V beta segments and 13 reverse primers for J beta segments were used. Synthetic control templates were spiked into each sample at limiting dilution to estimate reads per starting template. Sequencing produced 87 bp reads on the Illumina HiSeq System. The paper's processing steps were these. PCR and sequencing errors were removed by a nearest neighbor algorithm that merged closely related sequences. TCR overlap was measured as the percentage of unique tumor TCR beta sequences also present in the same patient's peripheral blood. TCRdb holds this immuneACCESS table with in-frame rearrangements only. Some clones are missing; in checked studies, unresolved V genes explain under half, and the rest has no known cause. V, J and clone size are those of that table, while D and trimming were read from the DNA. Here the sample has 110,000 or so clones; around 90% occur a single time. 2.7% of the sample is taken by the ten largest.

The intended sense of this specimen's time point label: after dendritic cell vaccination, including at tumor progression/relapse. Selection of patients required sufficient residual fresh-frozen tumor tissue and over two years of available survival data. Although molecular status otherwise differed among the glioblastoma patients, no patient had an isocitrate dehydrogenase mutation. PBMC were collected before vaccination, two weeks after the third vaccination, and at tumor progression if tumor progression occurred. The Qiagen DNeasy Blood extraction Kit was used to extract genomic DNA. The source was blood, collected after dendritic cell vaccination. The sequence was collected from a human donor with glioblastoma. The V and J genes are TRBV5-1 and TRBJ2-1, with TRBD2 matching 10 junction bases. The DNA sequence is TGCGCCAGCAGCTTGTCTAGCGGGGGTGACGGTGAGCAGTTCTTC. This encodes CASSLSSGGDGEQFF.